Shown below are 18 T cell receptor beta chains from a single sample sequenced in a study of blood T cell repertoires in COVID-19. Assay: immunoSEQ multiplex PCR; the TCRdb copy retains only in-frame clones and omits some. The data show approximately 60,000 clones, approximately 80% seen once. Material for sequencing was peripheral blood. These receptors were obtained from a man between 60 and 75 years old with COVID-19, enrolled during active disease.

The chain couples TRBV29-1 to TRBJ2-5, with D possibly being TRBD2 (7 bases). The germline gives CDR1 SQVTM, CDR2 ANQGSEA. Trimming removed 7 bases from V and 7 bases from J, with 28 bases in between. The CDR3 sequence is 16 residues long. CDR3 DNA: TGCAGCGCCCCCGGCAGTGGGGGGGGCGGGTTGGCGACCCAGTACTTC. Translated: CSAPGSGGGGLATQYF.

The chain is built from TRBV20-1 and TRBJ2-3; 7 positions match TRBD2. Germline V gives CDR1 DFQATT, CDR2 SNEGSKA (reference sequence). Trimming removed 3 bases from V and 2 bases from J; junction bases left unmatched: 5. This CDR3 is 14 amino acids long. CDR3 loop: CSASAGDYTDTQYF. The CDR3 nucleotides read TGCAGTGCTAGTGCGGGGGATTACACAGATACGCAGTATTTT.

The chain uses TRBV4-1 and TRBJ2-2, with D hard to call. The germline V and J ends were trimmed by 0 bases and 8 bases, with 22 bases remaining between them. This CDR3 is 18 amino acids long. Germline CDR1 MGHRA, CDR2 YSYEKL. In DNA form, the CDR3 reads TGCGCCAGCAGCCAAGATAATGCAGGTTTCCTCCTATGGGGGGAGCTGTTTTTT. As protein: CASSQDNAGFLLWGELFF.

This chain joins TRBV5-4 and TRBJ2-4; tentatively, D is TRBD2 (6 bases). This CDR3 is built from 15 residues. In germline, CDR1 is SGHNT, CDR2 YYREEE (reference sequence). Deletions cut 6 bases from V and 8 bases from J, with 21 bases between. In DNA form, the CDR3 reads TGTGCCAGCAACGTCGGGACCGGAAGGGAGGACATTCAGTACTTC. It specifies CASNVGTGREDIQYF.

This clone was detected only a few times. The chain is built from TRBV7-7 and TRBJ2-3, with a weak D call TRBD2 (6 bases). The CDR3 is made up of 14 amino acids. The germline V gene has CDR1 SSHAT and CDR2 FNYEAQ (reference sequence). The V end lost 3 bases, the J end lost 6 bases, and 13 bases lay between the germline ends. The CDR3: CASSLIGSGDTQYF. The CDR3 region has the DNA TGTGCCAGCAGCTTGATCGGCAGCGGGGATACGCAGTATTTT.

The chain joins TRBV19 to TRBJ2-7; TRBD2 matches at 8 bases. CDR3 length equals 14 residues. With 3 bases clipped from V and 3 bases from J, the junction kept 4 bases outside the gene matches. In germline, CDR1 is LNHDA, CDR2 SQIVND (reference sequence). The DNA for the CDR3 is TGTGCCAGTAGTATGTTAGCGGGACACTACGAGCAGTACTTC. Translated: CASSMLAGHYEQYF.

The CDR3 spells CASRAGYGYTF. The CDR3 DNA is TGTGCCAGTAGAGCGGGATATGGCTACACCTTC. This chain links TRBV19 with TRBJ1-2, with D uncertain. V shed 6 bases and J shed 5 bases, with 7 bases lying between them. Germline values: CDR1 LNHDA, CDR2 SQIVND (reference sequence). The CDR3 sequence is 11 residues long.

The chain has TRBV29-1 and TRBJ2-1, with a weak D call TRBD2 (6 bases). This CDR3 region has 14 residues. Germline V gene lookup returns CDR1 SQVTM and CDR2 ANQGSEA. V lost 1 base and J lost 6, with 13 bases in between. The CDR3 sequence is CSVEGGRSANEQFF. The CDR3 coding sequence is TGCAGCGTTGAAGGGGGGAGGTCGGCCAATGAGCAGTTCTTC.

The chain joins TRBV2 to TRBJ2-5; TRBD2 matches 14 bases. The CDR3 sequence is 20 residues long. The ends lost 6 bases at V and 5 bases at J; junction bases unmatched: 20. Germline-derived CDR1 and CDR2 are SNHLY and FYNNEI. The CDR3 DNA sequence: TGTGCCAGCAGATCCGTAGGACTAGCGGGGGGAGCCGGGTCGGATGAGACCCAGTACTTC. Its protein is CASRSVGLAGGAGSDETQYF. Complete variable domain (other parts from reference TRBV2 and TRBJ2-5): EPEVTQTPSHQVTQMGQEVILRCVPISNHLYFYWYRQILGQKVEFLVSFYNNEISEKSEIFDDQFSVERPDGSNFTLKIRSTKLEDSAMYFCASRSVGLAGGAGSDETQYFGPGTRLLVL.

CDR3 DNA: TGTGCCAGCAGCCCCGGGCCAGGGCTCTACGAGCAGTACTTC. This encodes CASSPGPGLYEQYF. The chain recombines TRBV6-5 with TRBJ2-7, with D possibly TRBD1 on 5 matching bases. V was trimmed by 6 bases and J by 3 bases, leaving 15 bases between them. The length of the CDR3 is 14 residues. In germline, CDR1 is MNHEY, CDR2 SVGAGI.

The gene calls are TRBV2 and TRBJ2-3, with 8 bases that match TRBD1. J was trimmed by 2 bases and V by 6 bases; bases with no gene match: 4. The CDR3 has 14 amino acids. Per the germline V gene, CDR1 is SNHLY and CDR2 is FYNNEI. CDR3 amino acids: CASRRTGNTDTQYF. CDR3 DNA sequence: TGTGCCAGCAGGCGGACAGGGAACACAGATACGCAGTATTTT.

This chain connects TRBV7-9 to TRBJ2-7; 7 positions agree with TRBD1. The V gene's germline CDR1 is SEHNR and CDR2 FQNEAQ (reference sequence). Trimming at V came to 6 bases and at J to 5 bases, leaving 13 bases not matched to a gene. The CDR3 runs 15 residues. The DNA for the CDR3 is TGTGCCAGCAGTTCGAGGGACAGTTTCCAGGACGAGCAGTACTTC. Translated: CASSSRDSFQDEQYF. Full variable domain (rest looked up from reference TRBV7-9 and TRBJ2-7): DTGVSQNPRHKITKRGQNVTFRCDPISEHNRLYWYRQTLGQGPEFLTYFQNEAQLEKSRLLSDRFSAERPKGSFSTLEIQRTEQGDSAMYLCASSSRDSFQDEQYFGPGTRLTVT.

This clone was observed a handful of times. CDR3 in amino acids: CASSPTGSKSTEAFF. The CDR3 nucleotides read TGCGCCAGCAGCCCGACAGGTTCAAAGAGCACTGAAGCTTTCTTT. This chain uses TRBV5-1 with TRBJ1-1, with D perhaps matching TRBD1 (6 bases). The V end was cut by 4 bases, the J end by 4 bases, with 17 bases between. Germline assignment: CDR1 SGHRS and CDR2 YFSETQ. CDR3 length: 15 residues.

This chain joins TRBV30 and TRBJ2-7; 8 bases match TRBD1. The CDR3 loop spans 14 amino acids. Germline V gene lookup returns CDR1 GTSNPN and CDR2 SVGIG (reference sequence). J was trimmed by 5 bases and V by 0 bases; bases with no gene match: 6. CDR3 region: CAWSVGQVPNEQYF. The CDR3 DNA is TGTGCCTGGAGTGTGGGACAGGTCCCTAACGAGCAGTACTTC.

The chain is built from TRBV7-9 and TRBJ1-3; D is unclear. The ends were cut back, 5 bases at V and 2 bases at J, with 7 bases in the middle. There are 13 residues in the CDR3. Germline V gene data show CDR1 as SEHNR and CDR2 as FQNEAQ (reference sequence). The CDR3 region is CASSLPAGNTIYF. The CDR3 DNA reads as TGTGCCAGCAGCCTACCGGCTGGAAACACCATATATTTT.

This clone has just one count. The rearrangement joins TRBV11-2 to TRBJ1-3; D might be TRBD1 (5 bases). CDR1 and CDR2 (germline): SGHAT, FQNNGV. CDR3 length equals 15 residues. Trimming pared 4 bases from V and 4 bases from J, leaving 14 bases between. The CDR3, as DNA: TGTGCCAGCAGCTGGGGGGGGAGCGCCGGAAACACCATATATTTT. This translates into CASSWGGSAGNTIYF.

The chain uses TRBV7-3 and TRBJ2-3, with D possibly TRBD2 on 5 matching bases. In germline, CDR1 is SGHTA, CDR2 FQGTGA. Trimming took off 3 bases at V and 3 bases at J, with 7 bases between the two ends. This CDR3 has 13 residues. As DNA, the CDR3 is TGTGCCAGCAGCTTCGGGGTGACAGATACGCAGTATTTT. Amino acids: CASSFGVTDTQYF.

This clone was observed a few times. Sequence at one end of the junction differs from germline and may be a read error. This chain uses TRBV10-3 with TRBJ1-1, with TRBD1 matching over 7 bases. This CDR3 spans 17 amino acids. The germline CDR1 and CDR2 sequences are ENHRY and SYGVKD. In DNA, the CDR3 is TGTGCCATCAGCGAGTGGAACAGGGGAAAAGGGTCTACTGAAGCTTTCTTT. This translates into CAISEWNRGKGSTEAFF.